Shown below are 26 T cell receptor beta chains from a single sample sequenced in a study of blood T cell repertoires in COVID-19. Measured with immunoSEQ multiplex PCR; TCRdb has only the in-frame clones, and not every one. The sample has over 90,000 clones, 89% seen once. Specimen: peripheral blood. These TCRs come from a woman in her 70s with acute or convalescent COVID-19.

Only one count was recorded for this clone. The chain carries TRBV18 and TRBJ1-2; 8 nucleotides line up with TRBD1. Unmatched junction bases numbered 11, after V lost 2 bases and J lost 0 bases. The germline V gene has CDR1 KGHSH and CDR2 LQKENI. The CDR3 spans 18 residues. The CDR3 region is CASSPRLGQDRTNYGYTF. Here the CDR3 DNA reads TGTGCCAGCTCACCAAGGTTGGGACAGGACCGTACTAACTATGGCTACACCTTC.

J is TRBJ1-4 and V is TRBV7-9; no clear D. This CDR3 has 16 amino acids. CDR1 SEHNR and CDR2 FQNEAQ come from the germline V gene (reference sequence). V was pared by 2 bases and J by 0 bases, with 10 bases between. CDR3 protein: CASSLSIGATNEKLFF. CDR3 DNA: TGTGCCAGCAGCTTAAGCATCGGGGCAACTAATGAAAAACTGTTTTTT. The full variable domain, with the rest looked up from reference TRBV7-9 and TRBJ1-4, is DTGVSQNPRHKITKRGQNVTFRCDPISEHNRLYWYRQTLGQGPEFLTYFQNEAQLEKSRLLSDRFSAERPKGSFSTLEIQRTEQGDSAMYLCASSLSIGATNEKLFFGSGTQLSVL.

CDR3 in amino acids: CASSSRQGWKNTEAFF. As DNA, the CDR3 is TGCGCCAGCAGCTCCAGACAGGGATGGAAGAACACTGAAGCTTTCTTT. The V and J genes are TRBV5-1 and TRBJ1-1, with 7 bases lining up with TRBD1. CDR1 is SGHRS and CDR2 is YFSETQ in the germline V gene. The CDR3 has 16 amino acids. The trim removed 3 bases at V and 1 base at J, leaving 9 bases unmatched.

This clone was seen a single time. In nucleotides, the CDR3 is TGTGCCAGCAGCTTAGCAGGGGGCTCCTACGAGCAGTACTTC. It yields the protein CASSLAGGSYEQYF. The gene calls are TRBV7-2 and TRBJ2-7; D may be TRBD1 (6 bases). CDR1 is SGHTA, CDR2 FQGNSA, per germline. The CDR3 has 14 residues. V shed 0 bases and J shed 0 bases, with 6 bases lying between them.

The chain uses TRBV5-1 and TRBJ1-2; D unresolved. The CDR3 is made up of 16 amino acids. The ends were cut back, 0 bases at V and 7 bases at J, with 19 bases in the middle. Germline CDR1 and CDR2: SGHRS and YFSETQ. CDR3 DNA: TGCGCCAGCAGCTTGGGCCAGGAGGTGCGGGGAGTTGGCTACACCTTC. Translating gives CASSLGQEVRGVGYTF.

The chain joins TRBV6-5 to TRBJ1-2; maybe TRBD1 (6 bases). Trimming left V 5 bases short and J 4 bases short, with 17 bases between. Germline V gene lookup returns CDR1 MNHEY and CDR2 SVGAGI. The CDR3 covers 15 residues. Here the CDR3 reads CASSRTQGLSYGYTF. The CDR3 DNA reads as TGTGCCAGCAGTAGAACACAGGGTCTGAGCTATGGCTACACCTTC.

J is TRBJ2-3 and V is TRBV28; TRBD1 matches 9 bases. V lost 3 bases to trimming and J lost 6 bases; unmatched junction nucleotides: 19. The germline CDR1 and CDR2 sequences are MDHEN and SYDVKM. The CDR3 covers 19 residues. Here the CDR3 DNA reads TGTGCCAGCAGTTTCTCCCCCTACACCCCAGGGACAGGGAAGGATACGCAGTATTTT. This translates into CASSFSPYTPGTGKDTQYF.

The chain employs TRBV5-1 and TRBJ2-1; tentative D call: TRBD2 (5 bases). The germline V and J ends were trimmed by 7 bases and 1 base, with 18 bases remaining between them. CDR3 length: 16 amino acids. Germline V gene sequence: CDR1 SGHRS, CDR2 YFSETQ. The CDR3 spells CASATEKAASYNEQFF. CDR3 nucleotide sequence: TGCGCCAGCGCGACCGAAAAAGCGGCTTCCTACAATGAGCAGTTCTTC.

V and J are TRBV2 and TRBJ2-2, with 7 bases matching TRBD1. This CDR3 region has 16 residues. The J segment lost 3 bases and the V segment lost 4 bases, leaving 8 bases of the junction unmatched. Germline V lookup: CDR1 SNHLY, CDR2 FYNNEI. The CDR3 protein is CASSATGVRDTGELFF. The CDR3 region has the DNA TGTGCCAGCAGTGCTACAGGGGTTCGCGACACCGGGGAGCTGTTTTTT.

As DNA, the CDR3 is TGTGCCAGCGCTGAGCGGGAATCACCCCTCCACTTT. This translates into CASAERESPLHF. V gene TRBV7-2 combines with J gene TRBJ1-6; D is unclear. Trimming took 8 bases from V and 10 from J, leaving 12 bases between them. The length of the CDR3 is 12 residues. Looked up from germline, CDR1 is SGHTA and CDR2 is FQGNSA.

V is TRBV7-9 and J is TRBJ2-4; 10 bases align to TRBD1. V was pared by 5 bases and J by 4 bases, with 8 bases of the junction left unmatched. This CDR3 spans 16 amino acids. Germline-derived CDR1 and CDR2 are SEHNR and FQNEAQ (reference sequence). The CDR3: CASSPDSDRGKNIQYF. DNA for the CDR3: TGTGCCAGCAGCCCAGACTCGGACAGGGGGAAAAACATTCAGTACTTC.

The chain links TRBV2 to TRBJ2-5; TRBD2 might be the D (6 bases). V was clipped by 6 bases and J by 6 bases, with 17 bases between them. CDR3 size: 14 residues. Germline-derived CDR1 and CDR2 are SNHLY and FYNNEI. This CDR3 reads CASRGGGNVKTQYF. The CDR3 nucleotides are TGTGCCAGCAGGGGAGGAGGGAATGTGAAGACCCAGTACTTC.

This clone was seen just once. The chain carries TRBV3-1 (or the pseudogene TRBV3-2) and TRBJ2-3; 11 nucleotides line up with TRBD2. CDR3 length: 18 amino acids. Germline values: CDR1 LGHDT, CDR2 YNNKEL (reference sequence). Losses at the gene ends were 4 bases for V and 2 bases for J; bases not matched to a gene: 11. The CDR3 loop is CASSLAGGSRRTTDTQYF. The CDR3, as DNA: TGTGCCAGCAGCCTAGCGGGAGGGAGTCGCCGAACCACAGATACGCAGTATTTT.

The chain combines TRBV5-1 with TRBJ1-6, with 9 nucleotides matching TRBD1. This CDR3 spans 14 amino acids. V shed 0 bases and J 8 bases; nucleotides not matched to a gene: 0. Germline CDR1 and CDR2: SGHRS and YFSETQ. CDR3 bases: TGCGCCAGCAGCTTGGGACAGGGGGATTCACCCCTCCACTTT. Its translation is CASSLGQGDSPLHF. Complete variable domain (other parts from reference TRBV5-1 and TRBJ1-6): KAGVTQTPRYLIKTRGQQVTLSCSPISGHRSVSWYQQTPGQGLQFLFEYFSETQRNKGNFPGRFSGRQFSNSRSEMNVSTLELGDSALYLCASSLGQGDSPLHFGNGTRLTVT.

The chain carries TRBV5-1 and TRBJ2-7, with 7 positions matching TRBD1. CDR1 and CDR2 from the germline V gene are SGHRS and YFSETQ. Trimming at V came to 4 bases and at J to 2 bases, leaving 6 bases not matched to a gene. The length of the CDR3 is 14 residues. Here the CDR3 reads CASSRDSGAYEQYF. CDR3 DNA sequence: TGCGCCAGCAGCCGGGACAGTGGGGCCTACGAGCAGTACTTC. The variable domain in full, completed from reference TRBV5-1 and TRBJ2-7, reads KAGVTQTPRYLIKTRGQQVTLSCSPISGHRSVSWYQQTPGQGLQFLFEYFSETQRNKGNFPGRFSGRQFSNSRSEMNVSTLELGDSALYLCASSRDSGAYEQYFGPGTRLTVT.

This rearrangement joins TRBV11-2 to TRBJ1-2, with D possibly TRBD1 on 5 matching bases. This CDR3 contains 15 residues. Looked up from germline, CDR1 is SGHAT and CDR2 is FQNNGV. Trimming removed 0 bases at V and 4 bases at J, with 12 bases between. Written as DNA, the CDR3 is TGTGCCAGCAGCTTAGATCCAGGGAACGTCTATGGCTACACCTTC. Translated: CASSLDPGNVYGYTF. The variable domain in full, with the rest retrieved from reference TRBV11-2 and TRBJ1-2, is EAGVAQSPRYKIIEKRQSVAFWCNPISGHATLYWYQQILGQGPKLLIQFQNNGVVDDSQLPKDRFSAERLKGVDSTLKIQPAKLEDSAVYLCASSLDPGNVYGYTFGSGTRLTVV.

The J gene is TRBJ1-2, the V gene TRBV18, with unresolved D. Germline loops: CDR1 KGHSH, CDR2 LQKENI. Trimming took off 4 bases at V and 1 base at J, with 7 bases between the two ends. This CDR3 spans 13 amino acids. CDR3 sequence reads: CASSLTDNYGYTF. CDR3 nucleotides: TGTGCCAGCTCACTTACAGATAACTATGGCTACACCTTC.

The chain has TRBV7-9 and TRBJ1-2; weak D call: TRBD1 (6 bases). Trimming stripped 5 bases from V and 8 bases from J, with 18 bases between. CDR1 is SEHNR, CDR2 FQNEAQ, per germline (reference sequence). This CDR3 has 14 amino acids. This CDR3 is CASSDEARGGGYTF. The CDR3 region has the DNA TGTGCCAGCAGCGACGAGGCCCGGGGGGGCGGCTACACCTTC.

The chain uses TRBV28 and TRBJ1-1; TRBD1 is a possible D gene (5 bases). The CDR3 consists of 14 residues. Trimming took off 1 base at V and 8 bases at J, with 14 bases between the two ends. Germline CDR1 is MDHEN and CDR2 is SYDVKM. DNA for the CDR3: TGTGCCAGCAGTTTATACCTTCAGGGCTGGGAAGCTTTCTTT. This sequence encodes CASSLYLQGWEAFF. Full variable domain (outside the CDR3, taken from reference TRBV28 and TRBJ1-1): DVKVTQSSRYLVKRTGEKVFLECVQDMDHENMFWYRQDPGLGLRLIYFSYDVKMKEKGDIPEGYSVSREKKERFSLILESASTNQTSMYLCASSLYLQGWEAFFGQGTRLTVV.

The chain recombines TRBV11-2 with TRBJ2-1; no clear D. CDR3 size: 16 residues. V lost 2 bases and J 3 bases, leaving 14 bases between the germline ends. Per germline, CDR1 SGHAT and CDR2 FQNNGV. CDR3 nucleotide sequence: TGTGCCAGCAGCTTACCCGACGGAGAAATCTACAATGAGCAGTTCTTC. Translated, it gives CASSLPDGEIYNEQFF.

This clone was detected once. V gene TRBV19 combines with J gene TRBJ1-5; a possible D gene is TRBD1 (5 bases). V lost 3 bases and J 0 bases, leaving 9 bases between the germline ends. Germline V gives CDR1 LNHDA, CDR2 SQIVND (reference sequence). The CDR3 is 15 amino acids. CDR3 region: CASSMTVSSNQPQHF. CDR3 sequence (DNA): TGTGCCAGTAGTATGACAGTTTCTAGCAATCAGCCCCAGCATTTT. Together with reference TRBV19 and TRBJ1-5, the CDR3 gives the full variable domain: DGGITQSPKYLFRKEGQNVTLSCEQNLNHDAMYWYRQDPGQGLRLIYYSQIVNDFQKGDIAEGYSVSREKKESFPLTVTSAQKNPTAFYLCASSMTVSSNQPQHFGDGTRLSIL.

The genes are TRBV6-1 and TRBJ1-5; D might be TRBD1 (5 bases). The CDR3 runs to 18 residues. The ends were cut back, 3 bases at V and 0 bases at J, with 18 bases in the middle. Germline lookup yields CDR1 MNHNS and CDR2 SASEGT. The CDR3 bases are TGTGCCAGCAGTGATTTGGGGCAGGTGTTAAATAGCAATCAGCCCCAGCATTTT. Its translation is CASSDLGQVLNSNQPQHF.

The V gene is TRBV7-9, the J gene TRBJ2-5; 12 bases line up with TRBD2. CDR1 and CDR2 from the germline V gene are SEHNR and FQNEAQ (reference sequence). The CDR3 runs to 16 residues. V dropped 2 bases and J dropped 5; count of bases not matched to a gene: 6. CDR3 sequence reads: CASSLLAGGPQETQYF. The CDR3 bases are TGTGCCAGCAGCTTACTAGCGGGAGGGCCTCAGGAGACCCAGTACTTC.

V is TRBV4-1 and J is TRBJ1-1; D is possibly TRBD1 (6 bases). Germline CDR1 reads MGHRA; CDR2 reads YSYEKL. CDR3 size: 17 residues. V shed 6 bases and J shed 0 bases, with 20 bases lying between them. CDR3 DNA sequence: TGCGCCAGCAGTCCTTCGAGGGGGGGTCTCATGAACACTGAAGCTTTCTTT. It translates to CASSPSRGGLMNTEAFF.

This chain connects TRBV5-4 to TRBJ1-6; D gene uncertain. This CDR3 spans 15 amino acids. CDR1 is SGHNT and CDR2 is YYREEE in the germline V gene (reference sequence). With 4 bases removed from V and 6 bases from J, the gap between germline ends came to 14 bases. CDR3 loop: CASSRNSLINSPLHF. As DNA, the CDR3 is TGTGCCAGCAGCCGGAACAGTTTAATTAATTCACCCCTCCACTTT.

The CDR3 bases are TGTGCCAGCAGTCGCACAGTTGCCTCCTACGAGCAGTACTTC. Its translation: CASSRTVASYEQYF. This rearrangement joins TRBV2 to TRBJ2-7; D uncertain. V lost 5 bases and J 0 bases, leaving 11 bases between the germline ends. The CDR3 covers 14 residues. Germline CDR1 and CDR2: SNHLY and FYNNEI.